This T cell receptor beta chain was identified in a study of T cell repertoires in cytomegalovirus infection (dated by TCRdb to the late 2010s). Background on the whole study: Donor HLA type was relevant to the analysis, because carriage of CMV infection together with the matching HLA type was indicated by public TCR beta signatures. What the authors observed across the whole study: The ex vivo response was dominated by HLA-C-restricted CMV-specific TCR beta clonotypes, which also provided the single most frequent clonotype in two of eight donors. In both this cohort and an independent roughly 400-donor cohort, the cumulative frequency of public TCR beta family members distinguished carriers of CMV infection plus the relevant HLA type.

Sequencing took place on an Illumina HiSeq 1500. Through fastp at Q25 and MiXCR, TCRdb rebuilt clones from the public reads, retaining in-frame beta chains. Each entry is one CDR3 protein sequence, shown with its most common DNA and genes. The sample table contains some 77,000 distinct CDR3 sequences; only one count was recorded for approximately 3.7% of them. Together, the top ten hold less than 5% of the sample. This clonotype has a count of ten or more. The antigen it binds to is not known. There are no base qualities to consult, and no much larger clone falls within one base. V loses 5 bases, J loses 2 bases, and the germline ends lie 10 bases apart. Measured from the cysteine to the phenylalanine, the CDR3 is 13 residues long. CDR3 DNA is the only sequence kept; it has 39 bases, read in frame from the first base. The germline V gene encodes CDR1 SEHNR and CDR2 FQNEAQ (reference sequence).

The rearrangement joined TRBV7-9 to TRBJ2-7, with a tentative D gene TRBD1 over 6 matching bases. The specimen was PBMCs. This receptor was obtained from a human donor in good health (CMV status not recorded). Some clones in this sample may be carry-over from other donors' samples. The nucleotides are TGTGCCAGCAGCACGGGACAAACCTACGAGCAGTACTTC. This sequence encodes CASSTGQTYEQYF. The full variable domain, with segments outside the CDR3 supplied by the reference TRBV7-9 and TRBJ2-7 proteins, appears as DTGVSQNPRHKITKRGQNVTFRCDPISEHNRLYWYRQTLGQGPEFLTYFQNEAQLEKSRLLSDRFSAERPKGSFSTLEIQRTEQGDSAMYLCASSTGQTYEQYFGPGTRLTVT.